This T cell receptor beta chain was recorded in a study of siplizumab effects on memory and regulatory T cells. General study results and limits: A minor fraction of alloreactive clones, and no more, mapped to unstimulated subsets. Confirmation was lacking for the suppressive function of proliferating Tregs derived from siplizumab cultures.

Details on this clone: What it recognizes is unknown.

J lost 3 bases, V lost 3 bases, and 9 bases had no gene match. The CDR3 totals 15 residues. Germline-derived CDR1 and CDR2 are GTSNPN and SVGIG (reference sequence). Some clones are missing from TCRdb's copy, which holds only in-frame ones; the method was immunoSEQ multiplex PCR. The sample holds 100,000 or so clones; 80% to 95% are singletons and the top ten take roughly 0.15%. Sequencing was performed on non-Treg CD4+ T cells sorted from blood. The J gene is TRBJ1-1, the V gene TRBV30, with 8 bases fitting TRBD1. The sequence was collected from a human donor in good health. The CDR3: CAWRPGGVRDTEAFF. The CDR3 DNA follows: TGTGCCTGGAGACCAGGGGGCGTTAGGGACACTGAAGCTTTCTTT.